The present TCR beta chain was sequenced within a study of regulatory T cells in long-lasting Graves disease. Time point denoted: persistent/refractory GD, antithyroid drugs over 5 years with positive TRAb. Scientists built the TCR library using RNA that was extracted from PBMCs. iRepertoire HTBI primers and Arm-PCR of CDR3 regions built TCR beta libraries. One entry per CDR3 protein results from TCRdb running MiXCR on the multiplex PCR reads. The repertoire holds roughly 400,000 distinct CDR3 sequences, with 20% to 25% as singletons. This clonotype was seen ten or more times. Its target is not known. Trimming cost V 0 bases and J 7 bases, with 13 bases left between them. The germline V gene has CDR1 DFQATT and CDR2 SNEGSKA (reference sequence). The CDR3 sequence is 13 residues long. Findings of the study overall: Persistent disease preferred TRBV28, TRBJ1-2 and TRBJ2-5. Shared public clonotypes totalled approximately 3,000 in persistent patients, compared with about 960 in new patients.

The sample consisted of peripheral blood mononuclear cells (PBMCs), taken when the disease was refractory, from a patient treated with antithyroid drugs. The clonotype comes from a female donor with Graves disease. The J gene is TRBJ2-7, the V gene TRBV20-1; D is possibly TRBD1 (5 bases). The CDR3 spells CSARDEAGLEQYF. The CDR3 bases are TGCAGTGCTAGAGATGAGGCAGGGCTTGAGCAGTACTTC.